Detailed here is one T cell receptor (beta chain). This entry belongs to a study of CD8+ T cells in alopecia areata. Germline V lookup: CDR1 PRHDT, CDR2 FYEKMQ (reference sequence). The CDR3 length is 13 residues. V lost 5 bases, J lost 0 bases, and 8 bases lay in between. Extracted RNA was reverse transcribed, and the resulting cDNA served as sequencing template. The table came from immunoSEQ multiplex PCR; TCRdb's copy has only in-frame clones and leaves some out. The data contain 110,000 or so clones, 58% of them singletons. The gene calls are TRBV13 and TRBJ2-7, with D perhaps matching TRBD2 (6 bases). This clonotype was obtained from a human donor with alopecia areata. Specimen: NKG2D-low CD8+ T cells sorted from blood. The CDR3 coding sequence is TGTGCCAGCAGCACCGGGAGCTCCTACGAGCAGTACTTC. Protein: CASSTGSSYEQYF.